A selection of T cell receptor beta chains follows, all from one sample in a study of blood T cells in healthy people across ages. TCRdb reprocessed the 5' RACE reads via MiXCR and lists one record per CDR3 protein. The sample lists over 1,500,000 distinct CDR3 sequences; around half were seen once. Sequenced material: blood. These receptors all come from a woman between 35 and 50 years old in good health. Each CDR3 is given with its conserved first and last residue. A D gene is named only where the DNA matches it firmly. Clone size is stated in some rows and not others, as once, few, many or a class when expanded.

size	V	D	J	DNA	CDR3
few	TRBV27	TRBD1	TRBJ2-3	TGTGCCAGCAGGGGACAGGGGGAAGTGGATACGCAGTATTTT	CASRGQGEVDTQYF
few	TRBV24-1	.	TRBJ2-5	TGTGCCACCAGTGATCCCACGACGGACAGCAACCAAGAGACCCAGTACTTC	CATSDPTTDSNQETQYF
.	TRBV28	TRBD1	TRBJ2-4	TGTGCCAGCGCTGGGACAGGGCCTTACCTTCGTATTCAGTACTTC	CASAGTGPYLRIQYF
.	TRBV15	.	TRBJ2-5	TGTGCCACCAGCAGAGATTACGGCACAGCCCAAGAGACCCAGTACTTC	CATSRDYGTAQETQYF
.	TRBV5-6	.	TRBJ1-2	TGTGCCAGCAGCTTCCCCAGGGCGCGGACAGCCCCAAACTATGGCTACACCTTC	CASSFPRARTAPNYGYTF
.	TRBV6-2/TRBV6-3	TRBD1	TRBJ1-2	TGTGCCAGCAGTTGGCCGACAGGGATCAATGGCTACACCTTC	CASSWPTGINGYTF
.	TRBV10-3	.	TRBJ2-7	TGTGCCATCAGTCGGGCAGGACTATCCTCCTACAATGAGCAGTACTTC	CAISRAGLSSYNEQYF
few	TRBV27	.	TRBJ2-7	TGTGCCAGCACTCAGACTAGTGGCTCCTACGAGCAGTACTTC	CASTQTSGSYEQYF
once	TRBV6-5	TRBD1	TRBJ2-1	TGTGCCAGCAGTCCAGGGGGCCGGACCTCCTACAATGAGCAGTTCTTC	CASSPGGRTSYNEQFF
.	TRBV6-6	.	TRBJ2-5	TGTGCCAGCAACAACCAGGGGGGTGAGACCCAGTACTTC	CASNNQGGETQYF
.	TRBV6-4	.	TRBJ1-6	TGTGCCAGCAGTGAGGGCAGGGCGGATTCACCCCTCCACTTT	CASSEGRADSPLHF
many	TRBV29-1	TRBD1	TRBJ2-7	TGCAGCGTTCGGACAGGCATCTACGAGCAGTACTTC	CSVRTGIYEQYF
few	TRBV5-5	TRBD1	TRBJ2-5	TGTGCCAGCAGCCATAACAGGCAGGGGGAAGAGACCCAGTACTTC	CASSHNRQGEETQYF
.	TRBV20-1	.	TRBJ1-5	TGCAGTGCCCAGGACAAGATCTACAATCAGCCCCAGCATTTT	CSAQDKIYNQPQHF
.	TRBV12-3/TRBV12-4	.	TRBJ2-3	TGTGCCAGCAGATTTGGGAGAGATATGCAGTATTTT	CASRFGRDMQYF
.	TRBV10-3	TRBD1	TRBJ2-1	TGTGCCATCAACCCGGGACAGGAGGGCGATGAGCAGTTCTTC	CAINPGQEGDEQFF
.	TRBV12-3/TRBV12-4	TRBD1	TRBJ2-1	TGTGCCAGCACCCTGGGGGACAGGGGACGGAATGAGCAGTTCTTC	CASTLGDRGRNEQFF
.	TRBV11-2	.	TRBJ2-1	TGTGCCAGCAGCTTAGATATGTCGTTTGAGCAGTTCTTC	CASSLDMSFEQFF
.	TRBV5-1	.	TRBJ2-3	TGCGCCAGCAGCTTGGACCCCTTGACAGATACGCAGTATTTT	CASSLDPLTDTQYF
few	TRBV7-7	TRBD2	TRBJ2-1	TGTGCTAGCAGCCGACTAGCCGGCAATGAGCAGTTCTTC	CASSRLAGNEQFF
.	TRBV6-6	TRBD1	TRBJ2-1	TGTGCCGGCAGGACACCGGGACAGGGGGGCGAGAATGAGCAGTTCTTC	CAGRTPGQGGENEQFF
few	TRBV9	TRBD1	TRBJ2-3	TGTGCCAGCACTCCGAGTAGGGGGCTTCAGAAAGATACGCAGTATTTT	CASTPSRGLQKDTQYF
.	TRBV28	.	TRBJ1-2	TGTGCCAGCAGTTTAATGGACCCCGGGGTCGAATATGGCTACACCTTC	CASSLMDPGVEYGYTF
.	TRBV6-2/TRBV6-3	.	TRBJ1-5	TGTGCCAGCAGTTTTACACCGGACAGCTCTTTGCCGCCCCAGCATTTT	CASSFTPDSSLPPQHF
.	TRBV24-1	.	TRBJ2-5	TGTGCCACCAGTGATTTGGGGGCGCGGGGCCTCCAAGAGACCCAGTACTTC	CATSDLGARGLQETQYF
.	TRBV20-1	TRBD1	TRBJ2-7	TGCAGTGTAGAGACCGTAGACAGGGGTCTATACGAGCAGTACTTC	CSVETVDRGLYEQYF
.	TRBV20-1	.	TRBJ1-2	TGCAGTGCCCTTCAGACAGACAACCCTAACTATGGCTACACCTTC	CSALQTDNPNYGYTF
.	TRBV25-1	TRBD1	TRBJ2-7	TGTGCCAGCAGCCAAATCAGGACAGGAGTGACCTACGAGCAGTACTTC	CASSQIRTGVTYEQYF
many	TRBV20-1	.	TRBJ2-5	TGCAGTGCCCGGGGGATAGGAGAGACCCAGTACTTC	CSARGIGETQYF
few	TRBV4-3	.	TRBJ2-7	TGCGCCAGCAGCCAAGACAGGGTACGAGGGTACGAGCAGTACTTC	CASSQDRVRGYEQYF
few	TRBV28	TRBD2	TRBJ2-3	TGTGCCAGCAGCCCGAGCGGGGGGGCCTCGGCAGATACGCAGTATTTT	CASSPSGGASADTQYF
few	TRBV29-1	.	TRBJ2-5	TGCAGCGTTGAATCGGCCATGTACCAAGAGACCCAGTACTTC	CSVESAMYQETQYF
.	TRBV7-2	.	TRBJ2-1	TGTGCCAGCAGCCCCAGAGGGGTTCTCCACAATGAGCAGTTCTTC	CASSPRGVLHNEQFF
few	TRBV9	TRBD1	TRBJ1-6	TGTGCCAGCAGCCGGGACAGGGTGACACCCCTCCACTTT	CASSRDRVTPLHF
few	TRBV7-7	TRBD2	TRBJ2-5	TGTGCTAGCAGTCAAAGCACTAGCGGGGGAGAGACCCAGTACTTC	CASSQSTSGGETQYF
.	TRBV5-1	.	TRBJ2-5	TGCGCCAGCCGGTACCCTGGATTGAGCGGGGAGACCCAGTACTTC	CASRYPGLSGETQYF
few	TRBV9	.	TRBJ2-5	TGTGCCAGCAGCGTAGACGGGCGGGGAGCGAGAGAGACCCAGTACTTC	CASSVDGRGARETQYF
few	TRBV7-2	.	TRBJ2-1	TGTGCCAGCAGCTTGGGGGGCGAGACCTACAATGAGCAGTTCTTC	CASSLGGETYNEQFF
few	TRBV6-2/TRBV6-3	TRBD1	TRBJ2-5	TGTGCCAGCAGTTACTCGGGACAGGGACCCCAAGAGACCCAGTACTTC	CASSYSGQGPQETQYF
.	TRBV6-1	.	TRBJ1-5	TGTGCCAGCAGTGAGTTTGGGGCAGGGCAGCCCCAGCATTTT	CASSEFGAGQPQHF
.	TRBV10-3	.	TRBJ1-4	TGTGCCATCAGTGAGTTTCAAGGGGAAGGCGAAAAACTGTTTTTT	CAISEFQGEGEKLFF
.	TRBV4-1	TRBD1	TRBJ1-6	TGCGCCAGCAGCTCGCCCCCCCAGGGGGCGAAGAATTCACCCCTCCACTTT	CASSSPPQGAKNSPLHF
.	TRBV4-2	.	TRBJ2-7	TGTGCCAGCAGCCCCCTGCCTGGGGATACTGGGAATGAGCAGTACTTC	CASSPLPGDTGNEQYF
few	TRBV11-1	.	TRBJ2-7	TGTGCCAGCAGCATCGGCATTACCTACGAGCAGTACTTC	CASSIGITYEQYF